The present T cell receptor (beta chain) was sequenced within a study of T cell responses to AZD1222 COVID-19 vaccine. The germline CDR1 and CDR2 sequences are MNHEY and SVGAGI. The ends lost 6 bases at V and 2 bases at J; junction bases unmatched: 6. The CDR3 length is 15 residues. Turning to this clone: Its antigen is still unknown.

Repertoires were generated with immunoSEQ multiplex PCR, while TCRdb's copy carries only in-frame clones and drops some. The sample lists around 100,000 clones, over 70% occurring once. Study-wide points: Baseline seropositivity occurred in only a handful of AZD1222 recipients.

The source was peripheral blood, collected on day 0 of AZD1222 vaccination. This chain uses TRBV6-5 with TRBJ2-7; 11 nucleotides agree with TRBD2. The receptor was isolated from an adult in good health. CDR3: CASRAVTSGAYEQYF. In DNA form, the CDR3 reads TGTGCCAGCAGGGCGGTGACTAGCGGGGCCTACGAGCAGTACTTC.